The T cell receptor (beta chain) described here comes from a study of human T cells and chemical hapten exposure (dated by TCRdb to 2020 to 2023). Turning to the overall study: For sensitization, 2% DPC in acetone was applied to a 2 cm by 2 cm area of upper inner arm skin. Throughout the approximately 24-week study period, patients were also given weekly therapeutic DPC doses on the scalp. Patch testing on the upper back used Finn chambers containing 0.01% DPC, with scoring done after 6 days according to International Contact Dermatitis Research Group standards. The patient cohort, mostly female, included alopecia areata with under or over 50% scalp involvement, alopecia totalis and alopecia universalis. Libraries were pooled for sequencing, and per-sample TCR yields varied mainly because of small differences in library volumes within the pool. For TCR sequencing, blood came from 25 to 35 alopecia patients at anywhere from one to four time points (pre-sensitization, 2, 6 and 24 weeks). Patient blood was sampled pre-sensitization (week 0) and at 2, 6 and about 24 weeks after DPC sensitization. Peripheral blood TCR repertoire changes were tracked in vivo in alopecia patients during primary and secondary sensitization to the hapten diphenylcyclopropenone (DPC). Points the paper makes about the study in general: Repeated subsampling changed both the strength of the expansion versus patch-test correlation and the threshold at which the correlation became significant. No change with DPC sensitization was found in the number of TCRs above 1 in 1000 frequency, and no evidence of global repertoire structure alterations was found. Expanded TCRs formed significantly more large CDR3 similarity clusters than pre-sensitization or healthy control sets, consistent with antigen-driven responses. Because all patients had alopecia, a presumed autoimmune disease, the immune response of the patients might differ from that of healthy individuals. A positive correlation was found between the number of PT1 expanded TCRs and patch test score, with significance reached at thresholds 8, 16 and 32 but not 4.

The time point label on this specimen signifies: patch test 1, 2 weeks after DPC sensitization. The meaning of the sample's treatment or condition label: therapeutic diphenylcyclopropenone sensitization with weekly scalp DPC. At each patch-test visit, blood was drawn before the patch test was applied. Patients were considered eligible if aged 18 to 70, diagnosed with alopecia and deemed suitable for DPC therapy, and patients were excluded if pregnant. Total RNA was extracted from unfractionated whole blood that had been collected in Tempus Blood RNA tubes. The library was built by means of RACE. These reads were obtained on a NextSeq 500. During library preparation, unique molecular identifiers were attached to individual cDNA molecules so that TCRs could be counted in a quantitative, reproducible way. Both TCR alpha and TCR beta chains were sequenced from each blood RNA sample. The paper's data handling went like this. The median number of TCRs per sample was approximately 96,000, ranging from about 20,000 to 690,600. V, J and CDR3 annotation of the TCR reads was carried out using the Decombinator software suite. To make PS versus PT1 abundance plots, every sample was subsampled to the same number of TCRs (28,000). Expanded TCRs were defined as absent before sensitization and observed at least eight times at the 2-week time point. TCRdb handled the public reads itself, with Q25 trimming in fastp and clone calling in MiXCR, and kept productive beta chains. Duplicate CDR3 protein sequences are folded into a single record with the most common DNA and genes. TCRdb, not the original authors, processed these V and J calls. This sample holds 180,000 or so distinct CDR3 sequences; more than 14% were observed only once. The ten largest clones add up to about 1.7% of the sample.

The CDR3, from cysteine to phenylalanine, totals 17 residues. Only the CDR3 DNA is retained, 51 bases long and in frame from the first base. After removal of 0 bases from V and 3 bases from J, the junction retains 8 bases not matched to a gene. The germline V gene gives CDR1 as LGHNA and CDR2 as YNFKEQ. Regarding this clonotype: The specificity of this receptor is unknown. No quality values exist for individual bases; no much larger clone is one base distant.

The sample in question was whole blood, obtained in connection with sensitization to the hapten diphenylcyclopropenone (DPC). The chain was built from TRBV4-2 and TRBJ2-5; TRBD2 agrees with 9 junctional bases. This sequence was found in a woman aged 25 to 39 with alopecia areata. Some clones in this sample may be carry-over from other donors' samples. The CDR3 protein: CASSQESASGKEETQYF. The DNA sequence is as follows: TGTGCCAGCAGCCAAGAATCGGCTAGCGGGAAGGAAGAGACCCAGTACTTC.